This T cell receptor (beta chain) came from a study of blood T cell repertoires in COVID-19. Turning to the study itself: Samples came from the United States, Italy and Spain, spanning acute and convalescent COVID-19. PBMCs, B-cell-depleted T cells, or T cells were the source of the cDNA or gDNA that made up the material.

In the original analysis: Quantification of nucleated cells was approximated via reference gene primer amplification. The assay was immunoSEQ multiplex PCR, and TCRdb's table has in-frame clones only and misses some. The DNA gave D and trimming, while V, J and clone size come from that table. The data contain 52,000 or so clones, 70% to 85% of them singletons. The CDR3 totals 14 residues. J was trimmed by 8 bases and V by 6 bases; bases with no gene match: 9. Germline V gives CDR1 MNHEY, CDR2 SMNVEV (reference sequence). This sequence originates from a human donor in a cohort sampled during active COVID-19. The chain combines TRBV27 with TRBJ1-4; 7 nucleotides agree with TRBD1. Sample: peripheral blood. This CDR3 reads CASRSGTVGEKLFF. The CDR3 DNA reads TGTGCCAGCAGGTCCGGGACAGTGGGCGAAAAACTGTTTTTT.